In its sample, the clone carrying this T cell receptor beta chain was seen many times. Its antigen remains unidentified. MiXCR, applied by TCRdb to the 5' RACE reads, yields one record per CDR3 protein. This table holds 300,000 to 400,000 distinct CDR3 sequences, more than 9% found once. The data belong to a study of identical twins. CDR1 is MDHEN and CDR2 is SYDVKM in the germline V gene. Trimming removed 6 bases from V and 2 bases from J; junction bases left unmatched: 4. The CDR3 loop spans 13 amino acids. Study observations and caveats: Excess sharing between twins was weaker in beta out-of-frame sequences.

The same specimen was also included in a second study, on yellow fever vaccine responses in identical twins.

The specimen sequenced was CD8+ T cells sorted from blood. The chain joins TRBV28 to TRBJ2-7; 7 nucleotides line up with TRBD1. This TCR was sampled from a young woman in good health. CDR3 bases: TGTGCCAGCAGCTTACAGGGGACCTACGAGCAGTACTTC. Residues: CASSLQGTYEQYF. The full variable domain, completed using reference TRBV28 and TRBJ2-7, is DVKVTQSSRYLVKRTGEKVFLECVQDMDHENMFWYRQDPGLGLRLIYFSYDVKMKEKGDIPEGYSVSREKKERFSLILESASTNQTSMYLCASSLQGTYEQYFGPGTRLTVT.